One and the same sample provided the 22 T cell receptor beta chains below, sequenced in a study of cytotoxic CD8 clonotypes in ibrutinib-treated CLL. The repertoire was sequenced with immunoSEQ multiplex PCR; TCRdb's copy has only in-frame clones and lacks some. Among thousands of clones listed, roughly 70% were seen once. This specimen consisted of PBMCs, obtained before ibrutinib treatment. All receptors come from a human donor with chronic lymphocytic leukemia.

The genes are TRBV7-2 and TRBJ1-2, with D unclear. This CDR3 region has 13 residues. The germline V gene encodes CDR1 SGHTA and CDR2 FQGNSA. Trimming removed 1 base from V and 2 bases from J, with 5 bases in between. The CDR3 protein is CASSLDGNYGYTF. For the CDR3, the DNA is TGTGCCAGCAGCTTAGACGGGAACTATGGCTACACCTTC.

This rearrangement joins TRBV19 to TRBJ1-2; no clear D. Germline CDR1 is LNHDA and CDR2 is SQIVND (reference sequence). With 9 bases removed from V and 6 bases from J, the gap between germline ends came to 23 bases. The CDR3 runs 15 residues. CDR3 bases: TGTGCCAGCCATGAGATAGGCCCCGTCTCCAATGGCTACACCTTC. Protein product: CASHEIGPVSNGYTF. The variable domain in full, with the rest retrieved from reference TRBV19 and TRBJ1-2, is DGGITQSPKYLFRKEGQNVTLSCEQNLNHDAMYWYRQDPGQGLRLIYYSQIVNDFQKGDIAEGYSVSREKKESFPLTVTSAQKNPTAFYLCASHEIGPVSNGYTFGSGTRLTVV.

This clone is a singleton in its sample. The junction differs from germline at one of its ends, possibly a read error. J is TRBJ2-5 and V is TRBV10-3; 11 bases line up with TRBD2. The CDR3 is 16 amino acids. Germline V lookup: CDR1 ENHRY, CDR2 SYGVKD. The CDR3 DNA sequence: TGTGCCAGCAGTTACGGGGCTAGCGGGGGGTTCCCGACCCAGTACTTC. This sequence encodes CASSYGASGGFPTQYF.

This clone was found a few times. CDR3 nucleotides: TGTGCCAGCAGCCAAGGACAGGGTTTCGACTATGGCTACACCTTC. Translated: CASSQGQGFDYGYTF. V gene TRBV28 combines with J gene TRBJ1-2; 8 nucleotides match TRBD1. Germline values: CDR1 MDHEN, CDR2 SYDVKM. With 6 bases clipped from V and 3 bases from J, the junction kept 9 bases outside the gene matches. This CDR3 contains 15 residues.

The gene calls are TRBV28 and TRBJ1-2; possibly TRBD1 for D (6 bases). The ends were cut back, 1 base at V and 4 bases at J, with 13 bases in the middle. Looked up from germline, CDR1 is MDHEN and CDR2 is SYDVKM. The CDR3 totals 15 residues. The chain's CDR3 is CASSLSPRGGYGYTF. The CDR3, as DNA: TGTGCCAGCAGTTTATCTCCCAGGGGTGGCTATGGCTACACCTTC.

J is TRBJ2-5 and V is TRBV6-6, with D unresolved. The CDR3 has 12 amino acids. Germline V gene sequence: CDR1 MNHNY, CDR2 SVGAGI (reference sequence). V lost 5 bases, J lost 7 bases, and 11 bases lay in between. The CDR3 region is CASSPEPRTQYF. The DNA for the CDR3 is TGTGCCAGCAGTCCGGAGCCCCGGACCCAGTACTTC.

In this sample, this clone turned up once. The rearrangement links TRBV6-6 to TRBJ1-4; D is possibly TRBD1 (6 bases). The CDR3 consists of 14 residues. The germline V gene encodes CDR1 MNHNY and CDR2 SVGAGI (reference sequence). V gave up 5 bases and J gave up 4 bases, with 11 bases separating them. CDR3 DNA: TGTGCCAGCAGTACGACAGGAGTTAATGAAAAACTGTTTTTT. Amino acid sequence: CASSTTGVNEKLFF.

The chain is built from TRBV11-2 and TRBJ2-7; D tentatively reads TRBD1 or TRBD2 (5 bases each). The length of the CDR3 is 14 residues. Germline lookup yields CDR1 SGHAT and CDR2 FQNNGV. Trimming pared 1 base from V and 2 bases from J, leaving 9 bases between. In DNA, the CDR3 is TGTGCCAGCAGCTTAGGAGGGGCGGCCTACGAGCAGTACTTC. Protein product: CASSLGGAAYEQYF.

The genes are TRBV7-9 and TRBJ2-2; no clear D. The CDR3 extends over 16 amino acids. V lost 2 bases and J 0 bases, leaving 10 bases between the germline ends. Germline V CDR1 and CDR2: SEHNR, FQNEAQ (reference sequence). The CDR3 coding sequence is TGTGCCAGCAGCTTAATGGTGACTCCGAACACCGGGGAGCTGTTTTTT. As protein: CASSLMVTPNTGELFF.

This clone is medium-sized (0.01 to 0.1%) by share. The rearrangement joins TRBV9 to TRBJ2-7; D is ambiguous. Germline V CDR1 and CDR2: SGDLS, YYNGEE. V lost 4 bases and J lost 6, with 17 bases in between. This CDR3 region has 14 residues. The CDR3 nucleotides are TGTGCCAGCAGCCCCGGGTCCACCTTCGGCGAGCAGTACTTC. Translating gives CASSPGSTFGEQYF.

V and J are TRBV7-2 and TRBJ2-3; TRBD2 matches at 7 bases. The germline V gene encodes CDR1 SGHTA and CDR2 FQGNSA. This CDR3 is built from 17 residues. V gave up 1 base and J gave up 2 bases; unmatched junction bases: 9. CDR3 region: CASSLGVAGLNTDTQYF. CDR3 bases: TGTGCCAGCAGCTTAGGGGTAGCGGGCCTTAACACAGATACGCAGTATTTT.

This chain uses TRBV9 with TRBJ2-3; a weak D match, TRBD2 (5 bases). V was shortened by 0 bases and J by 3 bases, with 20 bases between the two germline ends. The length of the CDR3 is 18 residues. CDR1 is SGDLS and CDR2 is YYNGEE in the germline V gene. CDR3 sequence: CASSVVLGSFKKTDTQYF. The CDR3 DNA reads TGTGCCAGCAGCGTAGTTCTAGGGAGCTTCAAAAAAACAGATACGCAGTATTTT. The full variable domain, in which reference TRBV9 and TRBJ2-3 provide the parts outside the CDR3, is DSGVTQTPKHLITATGQRVTLRCSPRSGDLSVYWYQQSLDQGLQFLIQYYNGEERAKGNILERFSAQQFPDLHSELNLSSLELGDSALYFCASSVVLGSFKKTDTQYFGPGTRLTVL.

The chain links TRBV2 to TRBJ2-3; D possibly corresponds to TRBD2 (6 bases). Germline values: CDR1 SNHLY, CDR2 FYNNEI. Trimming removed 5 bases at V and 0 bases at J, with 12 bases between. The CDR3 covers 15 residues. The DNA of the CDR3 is TGTGCCAGCAGTAGTGCGGGGACTAGCACAGATACGCAGTATTTT. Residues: CASSSAGTSTDTQYF.

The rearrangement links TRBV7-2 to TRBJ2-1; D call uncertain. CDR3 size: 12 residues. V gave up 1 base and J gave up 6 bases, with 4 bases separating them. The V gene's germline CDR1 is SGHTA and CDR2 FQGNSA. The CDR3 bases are TGTGCCAGCAGCTTAGTAACCAATGAGCAGTTCTTC. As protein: CASSLVTNEQFF.

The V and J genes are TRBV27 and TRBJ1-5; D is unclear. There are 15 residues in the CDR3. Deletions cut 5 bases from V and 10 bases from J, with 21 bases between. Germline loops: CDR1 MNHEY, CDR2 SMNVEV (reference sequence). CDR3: CASSRAGPSLNPQHF. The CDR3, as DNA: TGTGCCAGCAGTCGTGCAGGTCCGTCCCTTAATCCCCAGCATTTT.

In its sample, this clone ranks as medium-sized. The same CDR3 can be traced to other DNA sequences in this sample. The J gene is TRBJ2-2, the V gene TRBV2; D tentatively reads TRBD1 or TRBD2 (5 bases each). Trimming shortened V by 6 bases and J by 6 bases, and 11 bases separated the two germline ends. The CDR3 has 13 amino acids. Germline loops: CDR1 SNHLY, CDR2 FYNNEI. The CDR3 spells CASSGTAAGELFF. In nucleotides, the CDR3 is TGTGCCAGCAGCGGGACGGCAGCCGGGGAGCTGTTTTTT. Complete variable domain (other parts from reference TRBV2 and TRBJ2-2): EPEVTQTPSHQVTQMGQEVILRCVPISNHLYFYWYRQILGQKVEFLVSFYNNEISEKSEIFDDQFSVERPDGSNFTLKIRSTKLEDSAMYFCASSGTAAGELFFGEGSRLTVL.

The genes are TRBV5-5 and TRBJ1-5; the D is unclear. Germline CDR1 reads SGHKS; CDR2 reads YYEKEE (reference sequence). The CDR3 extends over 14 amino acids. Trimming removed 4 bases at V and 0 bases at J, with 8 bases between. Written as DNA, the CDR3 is TGTGCCAGCAGCGTAAGTTATAGCAATCAGCCCCAGCATTTT. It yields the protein CASSVSYSNQPQHF.

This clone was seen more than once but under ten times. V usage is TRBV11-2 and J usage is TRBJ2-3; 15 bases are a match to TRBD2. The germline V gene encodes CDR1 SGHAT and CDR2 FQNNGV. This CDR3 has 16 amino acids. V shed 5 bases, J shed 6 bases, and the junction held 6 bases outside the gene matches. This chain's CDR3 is CASSRGLAGGTDTQYF. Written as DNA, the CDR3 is TGTGCCAGCAGCCGTGGACTAGCGGGAGGGACTGATACGCAGTATTTT.

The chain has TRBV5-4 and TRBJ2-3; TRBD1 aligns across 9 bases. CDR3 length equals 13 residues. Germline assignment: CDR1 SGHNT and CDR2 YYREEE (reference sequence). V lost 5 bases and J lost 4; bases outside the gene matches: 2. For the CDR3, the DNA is TGTGCCAGCAGGGGACAGGGAGCAGATACGCAGTATTTT. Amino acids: CASRGQGADTQYF.

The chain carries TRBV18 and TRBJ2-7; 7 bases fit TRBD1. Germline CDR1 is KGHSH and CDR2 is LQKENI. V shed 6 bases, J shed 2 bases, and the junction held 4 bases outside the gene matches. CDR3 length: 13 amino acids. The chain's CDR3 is CASSRDSTYEQYF. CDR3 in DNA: TGTGCCAGCTCCCGGGACAGCACCTACGAGCAGTACTTC.

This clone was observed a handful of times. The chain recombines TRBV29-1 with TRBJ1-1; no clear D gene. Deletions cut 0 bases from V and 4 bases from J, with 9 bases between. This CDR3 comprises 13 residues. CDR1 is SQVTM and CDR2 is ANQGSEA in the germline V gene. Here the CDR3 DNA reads TGCAGCGTTGAAGATGAGTGGGCCACTGAAGCTTTCTTT. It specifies CSVEDEWATEAFF.

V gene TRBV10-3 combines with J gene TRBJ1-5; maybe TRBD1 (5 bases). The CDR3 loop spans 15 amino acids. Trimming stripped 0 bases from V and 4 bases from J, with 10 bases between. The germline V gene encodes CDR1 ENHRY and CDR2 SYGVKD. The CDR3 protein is CAISESSGENQPQHF. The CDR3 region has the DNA TGTGCCATCAGTGAGTCGTCGGGGGAAAATCAGCCCCAGCATTTT.